This T cell receptor beta chain was recorded in a study of blood T cell repertoires in COVID-19. Study-wide background: Specimens from acute and convalescent COVID-19 originated in the United States, Italy and Spain.

Regarding this clone: The identical CDR3 is also encoded by other nucleotide sequences in the sample.

Original processing methods: Counts of nucleated cells, estimated from reference gene primer amplification, were obtained. The protocol was immunoSEQ multiplex PCR, while the TCRdb copy is restricted to in-frame clones and leaves out a portion. D and trimming were read from the DNA, whereas the V and J calls and clone size are those reported in that table. This table holds just over 350,000 clones, around 88% found once. CDR1 is MNHEY and CDR2 is SVGAGI in the germline V gene. The CDR3 loop spans 15 amino acids. Trimming cost V 6 bases and J 8 bases; bases outside gene matches: 6. The sequence derives from a woman aged 55-70 years with COVID-19, enrolled during active disease. The chain combines TRBV6-5 with TRBJ2-5, with 16 bases lining up with TRBD2. The sequenced material came from peripheral blood. CDR3 DNA sequence: TGTGCCAGCAGCCGCGGGACTAGCGGGGGGGAAACCCAGTACTTC. Translating gives CASSRGTSGGETQYF.